The 32 T cell receptor beta chains below all came from one sample that was sequenced in a study of monozygotic twins with inflammatory bowel disease. TCRdb reprocessed the 5' RACE reads and reports one entry per CDR3 protein, with no DNA. The sample data list around 210,000 distinct CDR3 sequences. Sequencing was performed on blood. Receptors were obtained from a human donor with ulcerative colitis or Crohn's disease, or a healthy co-twin of an affected twin (not recorded which).

CDR3 amino acids: CASSPLAAYEQYF. The chain has TRBV7-9 and TRBJ2-7; TCRdb lists TRBD2, though no DNA is available to test this call. Germline V gene lookup returns CDR1 SEHNR and CDR2 FQNEAQ (reference sequence). CDR3 length: 13 amino acids.

The V gene is TRBV20-1, the J gene TRBJ2-7; TCRdb reports TRBD2, a call that lacks DNA to check it against. The germline V gene encodes CDR1 DFQATT and CDR2 SNEGSKA (reference sequence). This CDR3 is 12 amino acids long. CDR3 sequence: CSARPLDYEQYF.

This chain uses TRBV6-2 or TRBV6-3 with TRBJ2-2; TCRdb selects TRBD1, and the lack of DNA leaves this call unchecked. The CDR3 is 18 residues long. Germline values: CDR1 MNHEY, CDR2 SVGEGT. This chain's CDR3 is CASSYSGRDPRNTGELFF.

The rearrangement joins TRBV20-1 to TRBJ2-2; checking the TCRdb D call of TRBD1 is not possible without DNA. The germline CDR1 and CDR2 sequences are DFQATT and SNEGSKA (reference sequence). This CDR3 contains 14 residues. CDR3: CSVLPGRSAGELFF.

The chain's CDR3 is CSARDRGSSGYTF. This chain connects TRBV20-1 to TRBJ1-2; checking the TCRdb D call of TRBD1 is not possible without DNA. Germline-derived CDR1 and CDR2 are DFQATT and SNEGSKA (reference sequence). The CDR3 covers 13 residues.

J is TRBJ1-3 and V is TRBV6-5; lacking DNA, the TRBD1 call made by TCRdb goes unchecked. The CDR3 length is 16 residues. Germline V gene data show CDR1 as MNHEY and CDR2 as SVGAGI. The chain's CDR3 is CASSYQGPHSGNTIYF.

The rearrangement uses TRBV12-3 or TRBV12-4 and TRBJ2-2; TCRdb names TRBD2, which stays unverified in the absence of DNA. The CDR3 has 16 residues. The CDR3 reads CASSRGRDSNTGELFF.

V gene TRBV6-1 combines with J gene TRBJ1-2; TCRdb gives TRBD1 as the D gene, but with no DNA this cannot be confirmed. Germline V gene lookup returns CDR1 MNHNS and CDR2 SASEGT. CDR3 length equals 14 residues. The CDR3 region is CASRSQGVNYGYTF.

This chain connects TRBV7-2 to TRBJ2-5; with no DNA, the TCRdb D assignment of TRBD1 cannot be verified. Germline lookup yields CDR1 SGHTA and CDR2 FQGNSA. This CDR3 is 15 amino acids long. CDR3 protein: CASSPGTGWQETQYF.

The rearrangement uses TRBV20-1 and TRBJ1-5. The length of the CDR3 is 14 residues. CDR1 is DFQATT, CDR2 SNEGSKA, per germline (reference sequence). CDR3 region: CSASRQGASRPQHF.

The chain employs TRBV20-1 and TRBJ2-7; the TRBD1 assignment by TCRdb is unverifiable without DNA. The germline V gene encodes CDR1 DFQATT and CDR2 SNEGSKA (reference sequence). The CDR3 length is 15 residues. The chain's CDR3 is CSARPMGATAYEQYF.

The V gene is TRBV13, the J gene TRBJ2-3; lacking DNA, the TRBD1 call made by TCRdb goes unchecked. Germline V gives CDR1 PRHDT, CDR2 FYEKMQ (reference sequence). The CDR3 sequence is 15 residues long. CDR3 sequence reads: CASSSSGGLGDTQYF.

The rearrangement uses TRBV9 and TRBJ1-2. Germline CDR1 and CDR2: SGDLS and YYNGEE. The CDR3 consists of 15 residues. The CDR3 protein is CASSKTGPSNYGYTF.

The gene calls are TRBV5-1 and TRBJ1-1; the D call of TRBD1 rests on TCRdb alone, since no DNA is present to check it. The CDR3 is 14 residues long. CDR1 and CDR2 from the germline V gene are SGHRS and YFSETQ. CDR3 sequence: CASTLTQGWTEAFF.

The chain recombines TRBV11-2 with TRBJ2-1; TCRdb's D call of TRBD2 is untestable without DNA. The CDR3 has 18 amino acids. Germline CDR1 is SGHAT and CDR2 is FQNNGV. The CDR3 spells CASQSHHGLAGDGVWQFF.

The V and J genes are TRBV20-1 and TRBJ1-1. The CDR3 runs to 17 residues. The germline V gene encodes CDR1 DFQATT and CDR2 SNEGSKA (reference sequence). The CDR3 protein is CSARGPDPAQFNTVAFF.

The V gene is TRBV6-2 or TRBV6-3, the J gene TRBJ2-1; TCRdb names TRBD2, which stays unverified in the absence of DNA. Germline CDR1 is MNHEY and CDR2 is SVGEGT. CDR3 length equals 16 residues. The CDR3 here is CASLTPLAENNNEQFF.

The CDR3 spells CASSFSSGRAYEQYF. The chain uses TRBV7-2 and TRBJ2-7; TCRdb designates TRBD2, a call that cannot be tested without DNA. The CDR3 is made up of 15 amino acids. Germline V CDR1 and CDR2: SGHTA, FQGNSA.

CDR3 in amino acids: CASLTADKGYGYTF. The chain is built from TRBV6-6 and TRBJ1-2; TCRdb calls TRBD1, which cannot be checked without DNA. The length of the CDR3 is 14 residues. CDR1 and CDR2 (germline): MNHNY, SVGAGI (reference sequence).

The chain recombines TRBV4-2 with TRBJ2-7; absent DNA, TCRdb's TRBD2 call cannot be checked. In germline, CDR1 is LGHNA, CDR2 YNFKEQ. The CDR3 consists of 15 residues. CDR3 protein: CASSQEGGTASEQYF.

The chain recombines TRBV5-1 with TRBJ1-4; TCRdb selects TRBD1, and the lack of DNA leaves this call unchecked. This CDR3 is 14 amino acids long. Germline values: CDR1 SGHRS, CDR2 YFSETQ. CDR3: CASSPTQVNEKLFF.

The V gene is TRBV5-1, the J gene TRBJ1-1; the TCRdb D gene call, TRBD1, has no DNA to confirm it. The CDR3 loop spans 16 amino acids. CDR1 is SGHRS and CDR2 is YFSETQ in the germline V gene. This CDR3 is CASSSLQGSVRTEAFF. The whole variable domain, filled in from reference TRBV5-1 and TRBJ1-1, reads KAGVTQTPRYLIKTRGQQVTLSCSPISGHRSVSWYQQTPGQGLQFLFEYFSETQRNKGNFPGRFSGRQFSNSRSEMNVSTLELGDSALYLCASSSLQGSVRTEAFFGQGTRLTVV.

V is TRBV5-1 and J is TRBJ1-1. CDR3 length: 13 residues. The germline CDR1 and CDR2 sequences are SGHRS and YFSETQ. CDR3 sequence reads: CASSGAGNTEAFF.

CDR3 protein: CATSRVSSGGADTQYF. V gene TRBV15 combines with J gene TRBJ2-3. Germline CDR1 is LNHNV and CDR2 is YYDKDF (reference sequence). The CDR3 runs 16 residues.

The chain combines TRBV9 with TRBJ2-3; TCRdb picks TRBD1, but there is no DNA to check that call. This CDR3 is built from 15 residues. Germline CDR1 SGDLS, CDR2 YYNGEE. CDR3 protein: CASSVRTGGLDTQYF.

The rearrangement links TRBV7-7 to TRBJ2-7; lacking DNA, the TRBD1 call made by TCRdb goes unchecked. The V gene's germline CDR1 is SSHAT and CDR2 FNYEAQ (reference sequence). The CDR3 runs to 15 residues. The CDR3 reads CASSLMSGSEYEQYF.

The rearrangement joins TRBV7-8 to TRBJ2-5. The germline V gene has CDR1 SGHVS and CDR2 FQNEAQ. The CDR3 runs 15 residues. The CDR3 region is CASSLNHGYGETQYF. The whole variable domain, remainder taken from reference TRBV7-8 and TRBJ2-5, is GAGVSQSPRYKVAKRGQDVALRCDPISGHVSLFWYQQALGQGPEFLTYFQNEAQLDKSGLPSDRFFAERPEGSVSTLKIQRTQQEDSAVYLCASSLNHGYGETQYFGPGTRLLVL.

The J gene is TRBJ2-1, the V gene TRBV7-2; checking the TCRdb D call of TRBD2 is not possible without DNA. CDR1 is SGHTA and CDR2 is FQGNSA in the germline V gene. CDR3 size: 16 residues. The CDR3 loop reads CASSVPRGAVGNEQFF.

The chain recombines TRBV29-1 with TRBJ2-1; with no DNA, the TCRdb D assignment of TRBD2 cannot be verified. Per the germline V gene, CDR1 is SQVTM and CDR2 is ANQGSEA. This CDR3 contains 18 residues. This CDR3 is CSVDGGLAGGSSYNEQFF.

The gene calls are TRBV7-6 and TRBJ1-5. The CDR3 has 14 amino acids. Germline loops: CDR1 SGHVS, CDR2 FNYEAQ. This CDR3 is CASSLASSNQPQHF.

The chain uses TRBV4-1 and TRBJ1-1. Germline values: CDR1 MGHRA, CDR2 YSYEKL. This CDR3 region has 17 residues. The CDR3 protein is CASSQDLLFRGGTEAFF.

The rearrangement uses TRBV7-8 and TRBJ2-2; absent DNA, TCRdb's TRBD1 call cannot be checked. The germline V gene encodes CDR1 SGHVS and CDR2 FQNEAQ. The CDR3 loop spans 16 amino acids. The CDR3 protein is CASSHQGVGNTGELFF.